These T cell receptor beta chains were read from a single sample in a study of tumor-infiltrating lymphocytes in primary liver carcinoma. MiXCR, applied by TCRdb to the multiplex PCR reads, yields one record per CDR3 protein. Counted here are approximately 320,000 distinct CDR3 sequences, nearly 60% occurring once; the ten biggest clones make up around 15%. Sequencing was carried out using peripheral blood. The receptor set was obtained from a woman younger than 45 with primary liver carcinoma and hepatitis B virus infection. Each CDR3 is given with its conserved first and last residue. The D gene is left open where the match is weak. The size entry is marked missing in some rows and otherwise reads once, few, many or a size class.

CASSSGVANTGKLFF	TGTGCCAGCAGCTCGGGAGTAGCGAACACCGGGAAGCTGTTTTTT	TRBV11-3	-	-	TRBJ2-2
CAWDYRNEQYF	TGTGCCTGGGACTACAGGAACGAGCAGTACTTC	TRBV30	-	many	TRBJ2-7
CASSQVSHYGYTF	TGCGCCAGCAGCCAGGTCAGCCACTATGGCTACACCTTC	TRBV4-1	-	few	TRBJ1-2
CASTLYEGSYYNEQFF	TGTGCCAGCACCCTATACGAGGGCAGTTACTACAATGAGCAGTTCTTC	TRBV11-2	-	-	TRBJ2-1
CAGSHPRTSGSDTQYF	TGTGCCGGCAGCCATCCGAGGACTAGCGGGAGTGATACGCAGTATTTT	TRBV14	TRBD2	-	TRBJ2-3
CASSLLPPAGVEQYF	TGTGCCAGCAGCTTACTGCCTCCCGCCGGGGTCGAGCAGTACTTC	TRBV7-8	-	-	TRBJ2-7
CANSTSLAGYNEQFF	TGTGCCAACAGCACCTCTCTAGCGGGCTACAATGAGCAGTTCTTC	TRBV11-2	TRBD2	-	TRBJ2-1
CASREINEQFF	TGTGCCAGCAGGGAAATCAATGAGCAGTTCTTC	TRBV6-1	-	-	TRBJ2-1
CDISGETSGDYEQYF	TGTGACATCAGTGGGGAGACTAGCGGGGACTACGAGCAGTACTTC	TRBV10-3	TRBD2	-	TRBJ2-7
CATTGTTDTQYF	TGTGCCACGACAGGGACGACAGATACGCAGTATTTT	TRBV6-1	TRBD1	many	TRBJ2-3
CASSYGQTTYEQYF	TGTGCCAGCAGTTACGGACAGACCACTTACGAGCAGTACTTC	TRBV6-2/TRBV6-3	-	few	TRBJ2-7
CASSSGQGLDTQYF	TGCGCCAGCAGCTCGGGACAGGGTTTGGATACGCAGTATTTT	TRBV5-1	TRBD1	few	TRBJ2-3
CASGPRETSNTDTQHF	TGTGCCAGCGGCCCGAGGGAGACGTCGAACACAGATACGCAGCATTTT	TRBV11-2	-	-	TRBJ1-5
CASRGGGGIIGYTF	TGCGCAAGCAGGGGAGGCGGGGGCATCATTGGCTACACCTTC	TRBV4-1	-	-	TRBJ1-2
CASSNPLVGEYNTGELFF	TGTGCCAGCAGCAATCCACTAGTGGGGGAATACAACACCGGGGAGTTGTTTTTT	TRBV11-1	-	once	TRBJ2-2
CASSKNDLSQEYF	TGTGCCAGCAGCAAAAACGACCTCAGTCAGGAGTATTTT	TRBV5-4	-	-	TRBJ2-3